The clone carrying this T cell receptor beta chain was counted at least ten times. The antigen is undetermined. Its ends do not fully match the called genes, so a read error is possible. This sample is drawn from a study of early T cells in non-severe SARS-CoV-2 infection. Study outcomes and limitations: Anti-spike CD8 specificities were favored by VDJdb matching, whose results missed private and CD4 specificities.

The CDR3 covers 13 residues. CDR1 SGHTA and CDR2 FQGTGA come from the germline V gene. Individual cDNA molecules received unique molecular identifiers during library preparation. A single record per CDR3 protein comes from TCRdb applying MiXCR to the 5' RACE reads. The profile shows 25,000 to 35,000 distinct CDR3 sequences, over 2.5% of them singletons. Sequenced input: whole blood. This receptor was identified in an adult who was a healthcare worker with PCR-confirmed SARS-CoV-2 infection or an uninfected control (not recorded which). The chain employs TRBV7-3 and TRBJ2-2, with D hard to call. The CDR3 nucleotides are TGTGCCAGCAGCTTAGATATCACCCGGGAGCTGTTTTTT. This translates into CASSLDITRELFF.